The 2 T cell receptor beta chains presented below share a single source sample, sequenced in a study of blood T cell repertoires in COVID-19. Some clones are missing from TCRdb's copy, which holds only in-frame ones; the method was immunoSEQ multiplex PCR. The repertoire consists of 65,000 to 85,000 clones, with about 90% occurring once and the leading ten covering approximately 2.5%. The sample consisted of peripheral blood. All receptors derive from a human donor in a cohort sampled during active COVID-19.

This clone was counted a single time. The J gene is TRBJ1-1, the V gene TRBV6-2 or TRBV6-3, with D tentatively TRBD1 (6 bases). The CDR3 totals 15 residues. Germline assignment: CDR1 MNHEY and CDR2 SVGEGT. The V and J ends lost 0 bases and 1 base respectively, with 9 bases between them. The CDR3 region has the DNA TGTGCCAGCAGTTACTCCCGGACAGCGAACACTGAAGCTTTCTTT. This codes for CASSYSRTANTEAFF.

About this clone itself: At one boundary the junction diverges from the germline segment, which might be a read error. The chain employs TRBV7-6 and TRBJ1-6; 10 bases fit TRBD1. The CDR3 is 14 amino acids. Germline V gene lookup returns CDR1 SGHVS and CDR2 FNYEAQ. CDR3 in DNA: TGTGCCGGCAGCTTAGGACAGGGGGAGTCGCCCCTCCACTTT. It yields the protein CAGSLGQGESPLHF.